This TCR beta chain is drawn from a study of shared clonotypes between healthy human individuals. Notes on the study in general: On the whole, naive subsets had larger estimated richness than memory subsets had. The sampled material consisted only of blood, and tissue repertoires are likely to differ.

Worth noting for this clone: The antigen is not known.

Germline V CDR1 and CDR2: SGHRS, YFSETQ. The CDR3 has 15 residues. V lost 2 bases and J lost 8; bases outside the gene matches: 8. Some 30,000 T cell genomes, or about 190 ng DNA, went into the sorted-subset replicate PCRs. This table comes from immunoSEQ multiplex PCR, and its TCRdb copy is limited to in-frame clones, with some not included. This table has under 850,000 clones, 80% to 95% appearing once. Naive CD8 populations comprised CD45RO-negative cells positively selected for CCR7, excluding terminally differentiated effector memory CD45RA+ cells. Free of recent acute infections or vaccinations, the donors were healthy HIV-negative adults.

This clonotype was sampled from a man aged 30 to 39 in good health. The chain is built from TRBV5-1 and TRBJ2-2, with TRBD2 matching 8 bases. The source material was naive CD8+ T cells sorted from blood. CDR3 sequence reads: CASSLKASGSGELFF. CDR3 in DNA: TGCGCCAGCAGCTTAAAGGCTAGCGGGTCGGGGGAGCTGTTTTTT.